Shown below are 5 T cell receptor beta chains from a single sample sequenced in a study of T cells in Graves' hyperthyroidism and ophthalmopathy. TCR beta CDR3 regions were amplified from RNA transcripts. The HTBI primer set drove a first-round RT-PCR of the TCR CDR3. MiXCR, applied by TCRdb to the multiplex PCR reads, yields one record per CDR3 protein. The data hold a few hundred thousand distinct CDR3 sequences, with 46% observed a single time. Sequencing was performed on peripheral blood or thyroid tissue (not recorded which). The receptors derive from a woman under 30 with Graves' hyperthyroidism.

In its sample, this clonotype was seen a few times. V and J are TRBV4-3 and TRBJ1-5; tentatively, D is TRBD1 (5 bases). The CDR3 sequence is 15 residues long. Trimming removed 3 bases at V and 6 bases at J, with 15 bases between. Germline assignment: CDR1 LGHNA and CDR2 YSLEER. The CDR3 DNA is TGCGCCAGCAGCCAGCCCATTTCAGGGTTTCAGCCCCAGCATTTT. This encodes CASSQPISGFQPQHF.

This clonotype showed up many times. In DNA form, the CDR3 reads TGCAGCGTTTCCAGGGAAGAGCACGAGCAGTACTTC. Its protein product is CSVSREEHEQYF. V and J are TRBV29-1 and TRBJ2-7, with a tentative D call TRBD1 (5 bases). CDR3 length: 12 residues. The ends were cut back, 5 bases at V and 5 bases at J, with 13 bases in the middle. Germline values: CDR1 SQVTM, CDR2 ANQGSEA.

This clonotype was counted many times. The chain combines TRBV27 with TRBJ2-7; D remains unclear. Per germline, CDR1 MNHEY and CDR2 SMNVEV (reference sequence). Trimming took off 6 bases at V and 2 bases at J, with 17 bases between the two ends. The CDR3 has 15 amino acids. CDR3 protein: CASSQSTDLPYEQYF. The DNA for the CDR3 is TGTGCCAGCAGCCAATCGACGGACCTTCCCTACGAGCAGTACTTC.

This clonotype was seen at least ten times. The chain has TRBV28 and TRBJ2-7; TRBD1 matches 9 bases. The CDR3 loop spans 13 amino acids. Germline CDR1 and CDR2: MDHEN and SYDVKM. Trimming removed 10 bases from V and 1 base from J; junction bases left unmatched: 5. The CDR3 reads CATRTGESYEQYF. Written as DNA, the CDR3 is TGTGCCACCAGGACAGGGGAGTCCTACGAGCAGTACTTC.

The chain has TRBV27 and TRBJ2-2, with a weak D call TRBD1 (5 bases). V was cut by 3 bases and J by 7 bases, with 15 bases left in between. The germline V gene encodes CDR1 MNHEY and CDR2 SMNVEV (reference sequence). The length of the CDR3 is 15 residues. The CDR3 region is CASSFESGYGGELFF. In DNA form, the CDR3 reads TGTGCCAGCAGTTTTGAGTCAGGGTATGGCGGGGAGCTGTTTTTT.